The rows below give T cell receptor beta chains drawn from one sample of a study of T cell responses to AZD1222 COVID-19 vaccine. Assay used: immunoSEQ multiplex PCR; TCRdb lists only in-frame clones, some missing. This sample has 80,000 to 90,000 clones, with about 90% found just once. Sequencing used peripheral blood, obtained on day 0 of AZD1222 vaccination. Receptor source: an adult in good health. Each CDR3 is given with its conserved first and last residue. A D gene is named only where the DNA matches it firmly. The size of a clone is reported for some rows only, either as once, few or many, or as a class for expanded clones.

V gene	clone size	D gene	J gene	CDR3 DNA	CDR3 protein
TRBV27	-	-	TRBJ2-1	TGTGCCAGCAGTTGGTGGCGCCTGAGCTCCTACAATGAGCAGTTCTTC	CASSWWRLSSYNEQFF
TRBV7-2	-	-	TRBJ2-2	TGTGCCAGCAATATACAGGGACGGGACGGGGAGCTGTTTTTT	CASNIQGRDGELFF
TRBV3-1/TRBV3-2	-	-	TRBJ1-4	TGTGCCAGCAGCCCCCCGGTAGGGGCGACTAATGAAAAACTGTTTTTT	CASSPPVGATNEKLFF
TRBV25-1	-	TRBD1	TRBJ1-2	TGTGCCAGCAGTGAGAGACAGGGCGCTAACTATGGCTACACCTTC	CASSERQGANYGYTF
TRBV7-9	-	TRBD1	TRBJ2-3	TGTGCCAGCAGCCCAGGCCAGGGGGCGGCAGATACGCAGTATTTT	CASSPGQGAADTQYF
TRBV27	-	-	TRBJ2-7	TGTGCCAGCAAAGGACAGCAAAACAGGGAGCAGTACTTC	CASKGQQNREQYF
TRBV2	-	TRBD2	TRBJ2-5	TGTGCCAGCGGATTCGGACTAGTTGATATTATGGAGACCCAGTACTTC	CASGFGLVDIMETQYF
TRBV27	once	-	TRBJ2-1	TGTGCCAGCAGTTTCCCAGGGTCGGGTGAGCAGTTCTTC	CASSFPGSGEQFF
TRBV21-1	-	-	TRBJ1-6	TGTGCCAGCAGCAAGAAGGGGGGCGCCCCCTATAATTCACCCCTCCACTTT	CASSKKGGAPYNSPLHF
TRBV3-1/TRBV3-2	-	TRBD2	TRBJ2-3	TGTGCCAGCAGCGGCCTAGCGGGAGTGCGGACAGATACGCAGTATTTT	CASSGLAGVRTDTQYF
TRBV27	once	-	TRBJ1-1	TGTGCCAGCAGTAAAACTGGGTTGGTAACTGAAGCTTTCTTT	CASSKTGLVTEAFF
TRBV7-2	once	-	TRBJ1-2	TGTGCCAGCAGAGACAGGCAAGGAAACTATGGCTACACCTTC	CASRDRQGNYGYTF
TRBV14	-	-	TRBJ1-3	TGTGCCAGCAGCCCAGGGGCTAACTCTGGAAACACCATATATTTT	CASSPGANSGNTIYF
TRBV27	-	-	TRBJ1-4	TGTGCCAGCAGTTTTTGGCCCCAGCCAACTAATGAAAAACTGTTTTTT	CASSFWPQPTNEKLFF
TRBV7-9	-	TRBD2	TRBJ2-2	TGTGCCAGCAGCCCCCGGGCTAGCGGTACCGGGGAGCTGTTTTTT	CASSPRASGTGELFF
TRBV28	-	TRBD1	TRBJ1-6	TGTGCCAGCAGTTCCCCAGCCACTCCGGGACAGATCAATTCACCCCTCCACTTT	CASSSPATPGQINSPLHF
TRBV7-3	few	-	TRBJ2-1	TGTGCCAGCAGCCCGGGACTGGCCCACAATGAGCAGTTCTTC	CASSPGLAHNEQFF
TRBV27	once	-	TRBJ1-1	TGTGCCAGCAGTTTATTTCCGGCCCCGAACACTGAAGCTTTCTTT	CASSLFPAPNTEAFF
TRBV19	-	-	TRBJ2-6	TGTGCCAGTAGTTTACAGAGCTCTGGGGCCAACGTCCTGACTTTC	CASSLQSSGANVLTF
TRBV28	-	-	TRBJ1-6	TGTGCCAGCAGTTTACCCCAGGCGGCAGGCTCACCCCTCCACTTT	CASSLPQAAGSPLHF
TRBV29-1	-	TRBD1	TRBJ1-1	TGCAGCGTCGCCAGGGGGGACACTGAAGCTTTCTTT	CSVARGDTEAFF
TRBV9	-	-	TRBJ2-7	TGTGCCAGCAGCGTAACCCGCTGGGGGGAGCAGTACTTC	CASSVTRWGEQYF